Included here is one T cell receptor (beta chain) sequence, with context. Antigen specificity is unknown. The sample comes from a study of blood T cells in healthy people across ages. CDR3 length: 15 residues. Trimming pared 1 base from V and 0 bases from J, leaving 7 bases between. In germline, CDR1 is SGHKS, CDR2 YYEKEE (reference sequence). A J-beta primer mix and a sample-barcoded 5' primer were used in a second PCR of about 7 to 11 cycles. TCRdb re-called the 5' RACE reads through MiXCR, storing one row per CDR3 protein. Altogether hundreds of thousands of distinct CDR3 sequences are present, 25% to 35% being singletons, with the ten largest covering roughly a sixth. Study conclusions and caveats: The study lacked donor CMV status, which possibly confounded expanded clonotype changes.

PBMCs were isolated at a quantity of at least 6.5 million per sample. Sequencing was performed on blood. The chain has TRBV5-5 and TRBJ2-2, with no clear D. The TCR was taken from a woman over 75 in good health. The CDR3 region has the DNA TGTGCCAGCAGCTTGTGGCAGGCGAACACCGGGGAGCTGTTTTTT. Protein product: CASSLWQANTGELFF.